These T cell receptor beta chains were read from a single sample in a study of T cells in Graves' hyperthyroidism and ophthalmopathy. TCRdb analysed the multiplex PCR reads with MiXCR anew, one entry per CDR3 protein. This sample has some 770,000 distinct CDR3 sequences, with about 17% found just once. The sequenced sample was blood. All receptors derive from a man younger than 35 with Graves' hyperthyroidism. Both conserved end residues are part of each CDR3. Each record gives: J gene, V gene, CDR3 length, clone size, D gene, CDR3 DNA, CDR3 protein. The D gene is left open where the match is weak. Clone size is stated in some rows and not others, as once, few, many or a class when expanded.

J: TRBJ2-5; V: TRBV6-2/TRBV6-3; length: 13; size: many; D: -; DNA: TGTGCCAGCAGTTCCGCGCGATTAGAGACCCAGTACTTC; CDR3: CASSSARLETQYF
J: TRBJ2-7; V: TRBV4-1; length: 15; size: few; D: -; DNA: TGCGCCAGCAGCCAGAGGGCAGGTTCTCGGGCCGAGCAGTACTTC; CDR3: CASSQRAGSRAEQYF
J: TRBJ2-2; V: TRBV7-9; length: 12; size: -; D: -; DNA: TGTGCCAGCAGCTTAATGGGAGGGGAGCTGTTTTTT; CDR3: CASSLMGGELFF
J: TRBJ1-6; V: TRBV30; length: 12; size: few; D: -; DNA: TGTGCCTGGAGTCCCGAGAATTCACCCCTCCACTTT; CDR3: CAWSPENSPLHF
J: TRBJ2-3; V: TRBV28; length: 13; size: many; D: -; DNA: TGTGCCAGCAGTTTTGGTAGCACAGATACGCAGTATTTT; CDR3: CASSFGSTDTQYF
J: TRBJ1-4; V: TRBV5-1; length: 18; size: once; D: TRBD1; DNA: TGCGCCAGCAGCTTGGCCCTACTAGAGACAGGGGTAAATGAAAAACTGTTTTTT; CDR3: CASSLALLETGVNEKLFF
J: TRBJ2-7; V: TRBV7-8; length: 18; size: many; D: TRBD1; DNA: TGTGCCAGCACGCAAGACAGGCCTGGACAGGGGGTCTCCTACGAGCAGTACTTC; CDR3: CASTQDRPGQGVSYEQYF
J: TRBJ2-1; V: TRBV13; length: 17; size: -; D: -; DNA: TGTGCCAGCAGCTCTTGGGCTAGCGCGATACTCTACAATGAGCAGTTCTTC; CDR3: CASSSWASAILYNEQFF
J: TRBJ1-2; V: TRBV10-3; length: 14; size: few; D: -; DNA: TGTGCCATCAGTGAGTGGAACAGCCACTATGGCTACACCTTC; CDR3: CAISEWNSHYGYTF
J: TRBJ2-1; V: TRBV27; length: 15; size: -; D: TRBD2; DNA: TGTGCCAGCAGTTTCGACGGGGGGGAGTGGAATGAGCAGTTCTTC; CDR3: CASSFDGGEWNEQFF
J: TRBJ2-1; V: TRBV6-2/TRBV6-3; length: 14; size: few; D: -; DNA: TGTGCCAGCAGGGGGAGGTCAACCTACAATGAGCAGTTCTTC; CDR3: CASRGRSTYNEQFF
J: TRBJ2-7; V: TRBV4-2; length: 16; size: few; D: TRBD2; DNA: TGTGCCAGCAGCCAGATCCCCGGAAGCGGGACCTACGAGCAGTACTTC; CDR3: CASSQIPGSGTYEQYF
J: TRBJ1-1; V: TRBV7-2; length: 12; size: -; D: -; DNA: TGTGCCAGCAGCTTAGCAGGGTTTGAAGCTTTCTTT; CDR3: CASSLAGFEAFF
J: TRBJ2-7; V: TRBV7-2; length: 15; size: few; D: -; DNA: TGTGCCAGCAGCTCCGGCCGTCTTACCACCTACGAGCAGTACTTC; CDR3: CASSSGRLTTYEQYF
J: TRBJ2-1; V: TRBV7-3; length: 13; size: many; D: -; DNA: TGTGCCAGCAGCTTATCAGGGAACAGTGAGCAGTTCTTC; CDR3: CASSLSGNSEQFF
J: TRBJ2-5; V: TRBV4-3; length: 13; size: few; D: -; DNA: TGCGCCAGCAGCCAAGCCGCCGGGGAGACCCAGTACTTC; CDR3: CASSQAAGETQYF
J: TRBJ1-4; V: TRBV5-1; length: 15; size: -; D: -; DNA: TGCGCCAGCAGCTTCTCGGGCAGAACTAATGAAAAACTGTTTTTT; CDR3: CASSFSGRTNEKLFF
J: TRBJ2-5; V: TRBV7-2; length: 15; size: -; D: -; DNA: TGTGCCAGCAGCTTAGGTCCAGAACTGGGGGAGACCCAGTACTTC; CDR3: CASSLGPELGETQYF
J: TRBJ1-1; V: TRBV7-9; length: 15; size: few; D: TRBD1; DNA: TGTGCCAGCAGCCGTATGAGGGGGCCCCACACTGAAGCTTTCTTT; CDR3: CASSRMRGPHTEAFF
J: TRBJ1-1; V: TRBV12-3/TRBV12-4; length: 13; size: many; D: TRBD1; DNA: TGTGCCAGCAGTGACAGGGCGGACACTGAAGCTTTCTTT; CDR3: CASSDRADTEAFF
J: TRBJ2-5; V: TRBV28; length: 15; size: many; D: -; DNA: TGTGCCAGCACCACCGGGGCCTGGGAAGGGGAGACCCAGTACTTC; CDR3: CASTTGAWEGETQYF
J: TRBJ2-1; V: TRBV28; length: 16; size: few; D: -; DNA: TGTGCCAGCAGTTTATTTACTTTTCAGGAAAACAATGAGCAGTTCTTC; CDR3: CASSLFTFQENNEQFF
J: TRBJ2-7; V: TRBV7-8; length: 19; size: few; D: TRBD2; DNA: TGTGCCAGCAGCTTAGCGGTCTTCCTAGCGGGAGGGCCGAACGGCGAGCAGTACTTC; CDR3: CASSLAVFLAGGPNGEQYF
J: TRBJ2-1; V: TRBV7-2; length: 15; size: few; D: TRBD2; DNA: TGTGCCAGCAGTGAGACTAGCGGGAGGAATAATGAGCAGTTCTTC; CDR3: CASSETSGRNNEQFF
J: TRBJ1-2; V: TRBV7-9; length: 14; size: -; D: -; DNA: TGTGCCAGCAGAGGTGGGGAGGGAGACTATGGCTACACCTTC; CDR3: CASRGGEGDYGYTF
J: TRBJ2-3; V: TRBV28; length: 15; size: many; D: -; DNA: TGTGCCAGCTCAAAAGAGGGTAGGGGGATAGATACGCAGTATTTT; CDR3: CASSKEGRGIDTQYF
J: TRBJ1-4; V: TRBV2; length: 12; size: few; D: -; DNA: TGTGCCAGCAGTGTGTCCAGGTTAAAACTGTTTTTT; CDR3: CASSVSRLKLFF
J: TRBJ2-5; V: TRBV20-1; length: 12; size: many; D: -; DNA: TGCAGTGCTGCCTGGGAACAAGAGACCCAGTACTTC; CDR3: CSAAWEQETQYF
J: TRBJ2-5; V: TRBV5-1; length: 13; size: -; D: -; DNA: TGCGCCAGCTCCGCCGGGACTGAAGAGACCCAGTACTTC; CDR3: CASSAGTEETQYF
J: TRBJ1-1; V: TRBV20-1; length: 14; size: many; D: TRBD1; DNA: TGCAGTGGGAACAGGGGAAACATGAACACTGAAGCTTTCTTT; CDR3: CSGNRGNMNTEAFF
J: TRBJ2-7; V: TRBV4-1; length: 11; size: many; D: -; DNA: TGCGCCAGCAGCCAGAGCGGGGAGCAGTACTTC; CDR3: CASSQSGEQYF
J: TRBJ2-2; V: TRBV12-3/TRBV12-4; length: 16; size: few; D: TRBD2; DNA: TGTGCCAGCAGTTTGGGAGGGCAGATCTACACCGGGGAGCTGTTTTTT; CDR3: CASSLGGQIYTGELFF
J: TRBJ2-7; V: TRBV2; length: 16; size: many; D: -; DNA: TGTGCCAGCAGTGAAGGGAGCAGGGGTAACTCCTACGAGCAGTACTTC; CDR3: CASSEGSRGNSYEQYF
J: TRBJ2-1; V: TRBV19; length: 17; size: -; D: -; DNA: TGTGCCAGTAGTACTTTTAGCGGAGTCAGCTCCTACAATGAGCAGTTCTTC; CDR3: CASSTFSGVSSYNEQFF
J: TRBJ1-1; V: TRBV10-3; length: 14; size: many; D: -; DNA: TGTGCCATCAGTGAAGGGGGAGGGAACACTGAAGCTTTCTTT; CDR3: CAISEGGGNTEAFF
J: TRBJ2-2; V: TRBV9; length: 17; size: few; D: TRBD1; DNA: TGTGCCAGCAGCCCCCATCGGACAGGGGCCAACACCGGGGAGCTGTTTTTT; CDR3: CASSPHRTGANTGELFF
J: TRBJ1-5; V: TRBV10-1; length: 15; size: -; D: -; DNA: TGCGCCAGCAGTGAGGAATCGCCCCCCCCTCAGCCCCAGCATTTT; CDR3: CASSEESPPPQPQHF
J: TRBJ1-1; V: TRBV30; length: 13; size: many; D: TRBD1; DNA: TGTGCCTGGCTTACAGGGGCCATAAATGAAGCTTTCTTT; CDR3: CAWLTGAINEAFF
J: TRBJ2-7; V: TRBV9; length: 15; size: many; D: TRBD2; DNA: TGTGCCAGCAGCGTAGGCACTAGCGGGAGATACGAGCAGTACTTC; CDR3: CASSVGTSGRYEQYF
J: TRBJ2-5; V: TRBV7-9; length: 13; size: few; D: -; DNA: TGTGCCAGCAGCTTCGGACTGGCTACGGCCCAGTACTTC; CDR3: CASSFGLATAQYF
J: TRBJ2-7; V: TRBV30; length: 13; size: few; D: -; DNA: TGTGCCTGGAGTGGGGGGGTCTCCTACGAGCAGTACTTC; CDR3: CAWSGGVSYEQYF
J: TRBJ1-1; V: TRBV5-1; length: 14; size: few; D: -; DNA: TGCGCCAGCAGCTTCGACCCGGGGTTCGCTGAAGCTTTCTTT; CDR3: CASSFDPGFAEAFF
J: TRBJ2-7; V: TRBV7-9; length: 18; size: few; D: TRBD2; DNA: TGTGCCAGCAGTGCAGCAAGCGGGAGCGCGAAACTTGCCTACGAGCAGTACTTC; CDR3: CASSAASGSAKLAYEQYF